This passage covers 2 T cell receptor beta chains from one sample sequenced in a study of neurological immune-mediated disorders. TCRdb ran MiXCR on the 5' RACE reads and lists one entry per CDR3 protein. The sample comprises over 50,000 distinct CDR3 sequences, approximately 5.1% of which are singletons, and about 5.3% rests with the top ten. The sample was PBMCs. These receptors were taken from a human donor with multiple sclerosis. The donor label of this sample is uncertain.

This clonotype has ten or more counts. The chain uses TRBV20-1 and TRBJ1-2; perhaps TRBD1 as D (5 bases). Per germline, CDR1 DFQATT and CDR2 SNEGSKA (reference sequence). V was pared by 6 bases and J by 7 bases, with 15 bases between. This CDR3 has 12 amino acids. The CDR3 is CSADFSGPGYTF. CDR3 nucleotides: TGCAGTGCAGATTTTTCAGGGCCTGGCTACACCTTC.

This clonotype was recorded at least ten times. The V and J genes are TRBV20-1 and TRBJ2-1; TRBD2 might be the D (7 bases). Germline V gives CDR1 DFQATT, CDR2 SNEGSKA (reference sequence). This CDR3 comprises 14 residues. With 5 bases removed from V and 10 bases from J, the gap between germline ends came to 21 bases. Here the CDR3 DNA reads TGCAGTGCTGACCCGGGGGGCCGTTTTATCGAGCAGTTCTTC. It yields the protein CSADPGGRFIEQFF.